This T cell receptor (beta chain) was identified during a study of cytomegalovirus exposure and HLA in healthy donors. The V gene's germline CDR1 is LNHDA and CDR2 SQIVND (reference sequence). V lost 3 bases to trimming and J lost 4 bases; unmatched junction nucleotides: 6. The CDR3 spans 15 residues. The primer mix had 60 Vbeta and 13 Jbeta primers. Clones were sequenced by immunoSEQ multiplex PCR, and TCRdb holds only the in-frame ones, with some missing. This repertoire shows roughly 150,000 clones, 65% to 90% found once; its top ten account for around 7%. The TCR sequence derives from a woman aged 50 to 60 in good health and CMV-seropositive. Sequencing was performed on PBMCs. The rearrangement uses TRBV19 and TRBJ1-1; 9 nucleotides align to TRBD1. CDR3 sequence: CASSIGTGTPTEAFF. The CDR3 nucleotides read TGTGCCAGTAGTATCGGGACAGGGACCCCCACTGAAGCTTTCTTT.